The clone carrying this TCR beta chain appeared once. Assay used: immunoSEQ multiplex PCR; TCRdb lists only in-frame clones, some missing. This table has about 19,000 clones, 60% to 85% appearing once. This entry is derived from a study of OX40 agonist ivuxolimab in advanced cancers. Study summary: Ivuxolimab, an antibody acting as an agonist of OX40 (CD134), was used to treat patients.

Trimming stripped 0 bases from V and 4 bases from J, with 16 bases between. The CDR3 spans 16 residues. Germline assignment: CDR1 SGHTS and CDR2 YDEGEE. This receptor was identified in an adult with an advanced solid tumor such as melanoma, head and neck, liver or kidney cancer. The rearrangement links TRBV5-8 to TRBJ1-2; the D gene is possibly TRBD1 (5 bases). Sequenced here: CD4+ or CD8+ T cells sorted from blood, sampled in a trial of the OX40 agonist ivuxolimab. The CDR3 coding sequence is TGTGCCAGCAGCTTGGAGCACAGGCAGCTAACCTATGGCTACACCTTC. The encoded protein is CASSLEHRQLTYGYTF. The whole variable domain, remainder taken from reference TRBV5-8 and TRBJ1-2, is EAGVTQSPTHLIKTRGQQATLRCSPISGHTSVYWYQQALGLGLQFLLWYDEGEERNRGNFPPRFSGRQFPNYSSELNVNALELEDSALYLCASSLEHRQLTYGYTFGSGTRLTVV.